This note documents a single TCR beta chain sequence. This clone was seen a few times. It has no known antigen specificity. No quality values exist for individual bases; no much larger clone is one base distant. Measured from the cysteine to the phenylalanine, the CDR3 is 15 residues long. The CDR3 DNA has 45 bases and is translated from base 1. Based on the germline V gene (reference sequence), the CDR1 and CDR2 sequences are SGHNT and YYREEE. Deletion took 4 bases off V and 3 bases off J, with a span of 13 bases between the germline ends. The cohort consisted of 650 to 700 healthy bone marrow donors. At the time of sampling, every cohort member was nominally healthy, though immune exposures that went unrecorded were likely present. The donor tested CMV seronegative and was one of the 352 seronegative cohort members. Each donor provided a peripheral blood sample, and peripheral blood mononuclear cells were used for TCR beta sequencing. The Qiagen DNeasy Blood Extraction Kit was used to extract genomic DNA from the blood cell samples.

This entry belongs to a study of cytomegalovirus exposure and HLA in healthy donors (TCRdb year 2017). In the study overall: In an earlier analysis of some 550 of the donors, less than 350 Gb of sequence data and roughly 100 million unique TCR beta sequences from about 180 million T cells were reported. The later analysis used no new phenotypic data to find candidate immune exposures, relying instead on TCR beta sequences and their occurrence across donors. In a later analysis, previously published TCR beta repertoires from 666 donors were re-analyzed and high-resolution HLA genotyping was added so that TCR occurrence patterns could be studied. The number of typed donors differed by locus: roughly 629-640 for A, B, C, DRB1 and DQB1; 500 to 550 for DQA1; 606 for DPA1; and around 470 for DPB1. Every discovery cohort repertoire had been produced on one sequencing platform. HLA typing covered class I and class II loci at four-digit resolution. To predict cytomegalovirus infection status, the study combined high-throughput TCR immunosequencing, statistical association of individual TCRs with disease status, and machine learning. Donor age, sex, ethnicity and CMV serostatus were compiled alongside the repertoire data. Besides the first cohort of 666 subjects, a separate validation cohort made up of over 95 different subjects was used. Among some 410 genotyped donors of the cohort, an average of around 240,000 unique TCR beta nucleotide sequences were sequenced per donor, roughly a sixth of them non-productive. Four to six DR-DQ haplotypes were handled as single units for association and clustering, since linkage in the cohort was strong. Genome-wide SNP genotypes for about 65% of the roughly 670 donors were used in a later genetic analysis, which treated that subset as a discovery cohort. An earlier analysis of 500 to 750 of the donors applied high-throughput TCR beta sequencing to assess whether each TCR beta V gene segment acted as functional or pseudogenic. The study aimed to test whether cataloging public T cell receptors could reveal signatures of past pathogen exposure. The T cell repertoires of some 700 subjects were profiled by immunosequencing and related to cytomegalovirus serostatus. Of the 300 to 500 genotyped donors, roughly 80% were placed in the genetic ancestry cluster associated with self-reported Caucasian donors. Approximately 310 gigabases of sequencing data and approximately 80 million unique TCR sequences were included in an early release covering under 650 HLA-typed donors. General conclusions and limits of the study: HLA typing was unavailable for some donors at each locus, so association tests used only the typed subset. Because the 87-base-pair reads could not distinguish some IMGT-functional V segments, including TRBV6-2 and TRBV6-3, those segments were excluded. A further reported finding was that TCR beta sequences accurately predicted the HLA-A and HLA-B alleles for most subjects in the first cohort. The earlier analysis of almost 600 of the donors excluded some 15 rarely observed V segments, including chromosome 9 orphons, because counts were too low. A later genetic analysis associated a missense DCLRE1C variant with V-gene and J-gene trimming of TCR beta chains, and an independent cohort replicated the association. It was suggested by the authors that the approach could potentially be generalized to other disease states and immunological phenotypes. In this cohort, only TCR beta chains were sequenced, and detectable features were limited by the absence of alpha or paired-chain data. Three of the identified cytomegalovirus-associated TCR beta chains were confirmed in vitro to be specific for cytomegalovirus antigens. While some public TCRs were present in many individuals, most TCR sequences turned up only very rarely across donors. In a later analysis, the rate of TCR association differed among HLA loci, with DRB1 alleles having the most associated TCRs and HLA-C alleles having the fewest. In an earlier analysis of fewer than 750 of the donors, most TCR beta V segments were observed in productive rearrangements about 87% or about 30% of the time, broadly matching IMGT annotations. According to a later genetic analysis, donors in an Asian-associated ancestry cluster had fewer N-insertions in productive TCRs than the approximately 650-donor mean. CMV serostatus was the only immune exposure information available for the cohort. In a later analysis, several top co-occurrence clusters were reported to appear linked to parvovirus B19, influenza, CMV and Epstein-Barr virus. The study listed 150 to 200 TCR beta chains as associated with cytomegalovirus. Correlated functional status among segregating V segments might be attributable to linkage disequilibrium, but an unknown experimental factor could not be ruled out. A cluster of highly shared sequence variants was judged likely to be a technical artifact of the sequencing pipeline. Sequencing depth was assumed to be roughly uniform across donors in the presence/absence analyses, though that assumption may not hold. According to a later analysis, most CMV-associated TCR beta chains appeared to be HLA-restricted, and the HLA associations seemed to be driven largely by CMV exposure. In a later analysis, HLA-associated TCR beta chains showed more clonal expansion and lower generation probabilities than non-associated chains that were equally common. Assigning TCR associations to individual alleles was difficult when HLA alleles, especially DR and DQ, strongly co-occurred. Specific HLA alleles were associated with 16,951 TCR beta sequences at a false discovery rate of 0.05 in a later analysis. The classifier was reported to diagnose cytomegalovirus status with high specificity and sensitivity in both the original cohort and the validation cohort.

The library relied on the immunoSEQ multiplex PCR assay. For the multiplex PCR, a mixture combining 60 forward primers for TCR Vbeta segments and 13 reverse primers for TCR Jbeta segments was used. The CDR3 region of rearranged TCR beta genes was amplified from genomic DNA by a multiplex PCR assay. On the Illumina HiSeq System, the amplified TCR beta libraries were sequenced as 87-base-pair reads. From the authors' description of their analysis: A later analysis counted tens of millions of unique TCR beta chains across the 500 to 850 repertoires, and 9 million to 14 million of these chains were shared by at least two donors. To remove PCR and sequencing errors, raw reads were error-corrected and collapsed into unique sequences using a nearest-neighbor algorithm that merged closely related sequences. CDR3 sequences were aligned to IMGT reference sequences to assign V, D and J gene segments. For a sequence to be retained, a match of at least six nucleotides was required to both a V gene segment and a J gene segment. A rearrangement counted as productive if the CDR3 had no stop codons and remained in frame with V and J, and every other rearrangement counted as non-productive. CDR3 was defined according to IMGT convention as the region running from the second conserved V-encoded cysteine to the conserved J-encoded phenylalanine. Sequences without an unambiguous match to a single V gene segment were excluded from the earlier analysis of about 600 of the donors. An earlier analysis of several hundred of the donors called V segments functional above 56.7% productive rearrangements and segregating when the between-donor standard deviation exceeded 5%. A statistical classification framework was built to diagnose cytomegalovirus status from the catalog of TCR beta chain sequences. In a later analysis, TCR nucleotide sequences were compared against IMGT/GENE-DB human TR gene sequences so that V and J genes could be assigned. A later analysis assigned CDR3 sequences and most-parsimonious VDJ recombination scenarios with the TCRdist pipeline. In a later analysis, every TCR beta chain was defined by the combination of its CDR3 amino acid sequence and its V-gene family, and reads without a unique V-gene family were dropped. To address suspected cross-contamination and a sequencing artifact, a later analysis removed a few hundred highly shared, low-generation-probability nucleotide sequences. A later analysis calculated a clonal expansion index for each public chain from normalized within-repertoire ranks of inferred template counts. In a later analysis, generation probabilities were computed using a VDJ recombination model fitted to out-of-frame rearrangements, and the results were checked against IGoR. In a later analysis, TCR-TCR, TCR-HLA and TCR-CMV co-occurrence was scored with hypergeometric tests, and a repertoire-size bias correction was applied to TCR pairs. To estimate false discovery rates, a later analysis permuted the HLA or CMV assignments 20 times. In a later analysis, co-occurring TCRs were grouped using DBSCAN, with TCRdist sequence similarity added in when clustering inside HLA-allele-positive subsets. Repertoires with fewer than 30,000 or more than 120,000 public chains, plus five repertoires with anomalous nucleotide sharing, were excluded from co-occurrence clustering. TCRdb re-hosts the immuneACCESS table, in-frame sequences only. Its copies lack some clones; in the studies checked, an unresolved V gene accounts for under half of them, and the cause for the rest is not known. The DNA gave D and trimming, while V, J and clone size come from that table. The sample has some 120,000 clones on record, about four fifths of them singletons. The ten largest clones represent more than 3% of the sample.

The sequence came from a man aged 40-49 years in good health and CMV-seronegative. The sequence joins TRBV5-4 to TRBJ2-2, and perhaps TRBD1 as D gene, on 6 matching bases. Sequencing was performed on PBMCs. The CDR3 region has the sequence CASSLVGADTGELFF. The bases read TGTGCCAGCAGCCTCGTGGGGGCCGACACCGGGGAGCTGTTTTTT.